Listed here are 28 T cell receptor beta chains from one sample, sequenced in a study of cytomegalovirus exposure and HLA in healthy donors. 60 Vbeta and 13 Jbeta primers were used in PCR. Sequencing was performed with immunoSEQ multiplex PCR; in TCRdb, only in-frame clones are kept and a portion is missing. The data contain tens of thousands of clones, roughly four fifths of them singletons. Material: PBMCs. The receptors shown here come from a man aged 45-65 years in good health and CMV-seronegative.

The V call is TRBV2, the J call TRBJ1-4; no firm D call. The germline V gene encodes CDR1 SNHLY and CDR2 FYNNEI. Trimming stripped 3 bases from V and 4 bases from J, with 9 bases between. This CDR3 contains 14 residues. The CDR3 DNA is TGTGCCAGCAGTGATAACCGGGGTAATGAAAAACTGTTTTTT. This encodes CASSDNRGNEKLFF.

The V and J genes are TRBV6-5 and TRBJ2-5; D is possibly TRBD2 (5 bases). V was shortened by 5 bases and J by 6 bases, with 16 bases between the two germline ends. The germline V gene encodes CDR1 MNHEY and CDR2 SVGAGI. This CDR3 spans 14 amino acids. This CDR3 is CASSTSVGDQTQYF. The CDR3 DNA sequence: TGTGCCAGCAGTACATCGGTGGGAGATCAGACCCAGTACTTC.

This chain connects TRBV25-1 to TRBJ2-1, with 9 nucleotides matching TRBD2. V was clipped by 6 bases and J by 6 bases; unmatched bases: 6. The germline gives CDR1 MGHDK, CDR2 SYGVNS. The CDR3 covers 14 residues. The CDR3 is CASRTGSGSNEQFF. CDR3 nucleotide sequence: TGTGCCAGCAGGACAGGTAGCGGGAGCAATGAGCAGTTCTTC. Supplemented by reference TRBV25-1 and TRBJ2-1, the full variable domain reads EADIYQTPRYLVIGTGKKITLECSQTMGHDKMYWYQQDPGMELHLIHYSYGVNSTEKGDLSSESTVSRIRTEHFPLTLESARPSHTSQYLCASRTGSGSNEQFFGPGTRLTVL.

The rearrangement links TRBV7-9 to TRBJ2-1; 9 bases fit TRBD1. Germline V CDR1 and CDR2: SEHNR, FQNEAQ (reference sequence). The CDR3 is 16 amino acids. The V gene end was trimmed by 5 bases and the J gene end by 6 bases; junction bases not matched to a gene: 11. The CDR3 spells CASSRRGDRERNEQFF. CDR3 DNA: TGTGCCAGCAGCCGCCGAGGGGACAGGGAACGCAATGAGCAGTTCTTC.

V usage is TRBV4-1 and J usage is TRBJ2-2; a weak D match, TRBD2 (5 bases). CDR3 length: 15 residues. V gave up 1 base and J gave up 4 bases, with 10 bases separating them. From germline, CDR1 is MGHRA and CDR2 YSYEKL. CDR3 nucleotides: TGCGCCAGCAGCCAAGTGGAAGGGAGCACCGGGGAGCTGTTTTTT. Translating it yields CASSQVEGSTGELFF.

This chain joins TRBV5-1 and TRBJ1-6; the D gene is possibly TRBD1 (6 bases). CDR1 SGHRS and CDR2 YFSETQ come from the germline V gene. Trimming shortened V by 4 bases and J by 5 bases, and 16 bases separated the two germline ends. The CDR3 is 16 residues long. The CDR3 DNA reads TGCGCCAGCAGCCAAACAGGGATTGGGGATAATTCACCCCTCCACTTT. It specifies CASSQTGIGDNSPLHF.

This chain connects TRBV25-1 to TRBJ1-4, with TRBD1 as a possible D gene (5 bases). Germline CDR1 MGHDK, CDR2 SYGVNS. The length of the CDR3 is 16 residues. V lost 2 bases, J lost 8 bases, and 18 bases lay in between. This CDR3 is CASSELLSGLGEKLFF. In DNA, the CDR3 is TGTGCCAGCAGTGAACTCCTCTCAGGGCTTGGGGAAAAACTGTTTTTT.

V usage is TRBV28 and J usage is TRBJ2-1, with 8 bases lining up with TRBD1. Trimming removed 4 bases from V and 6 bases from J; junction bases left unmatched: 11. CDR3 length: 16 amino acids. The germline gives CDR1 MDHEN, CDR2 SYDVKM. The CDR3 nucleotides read TGTGCCAGCAGTTCACTCGGACAGGGTCGAGTCAATGAGCAGTTCTTC. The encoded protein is CASSSLGQGRVNEQFF.

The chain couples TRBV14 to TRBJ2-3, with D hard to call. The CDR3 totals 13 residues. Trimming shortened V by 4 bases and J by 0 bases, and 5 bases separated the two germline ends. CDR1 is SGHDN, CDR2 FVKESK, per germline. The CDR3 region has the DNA TGTGCCAGCAGCCCCCTTAGCACAGATACGCAGTATTTT. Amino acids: CASSPLSTDTQYF.

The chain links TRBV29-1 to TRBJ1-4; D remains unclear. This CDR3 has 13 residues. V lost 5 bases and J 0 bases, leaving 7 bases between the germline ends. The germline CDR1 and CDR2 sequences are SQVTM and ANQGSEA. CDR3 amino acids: CSVTAATNEKLFF. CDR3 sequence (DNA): TGCAGCGTTACAGCGGCAACTAATGAAAAACTGTTTTTT.

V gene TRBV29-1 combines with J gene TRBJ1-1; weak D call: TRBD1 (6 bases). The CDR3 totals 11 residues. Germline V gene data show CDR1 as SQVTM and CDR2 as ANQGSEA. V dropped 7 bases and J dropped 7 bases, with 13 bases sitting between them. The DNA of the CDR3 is TGCAGCGCAATACCCAGGGGTGAAGCTTTCTTT. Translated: CSAIPRGEAFF.

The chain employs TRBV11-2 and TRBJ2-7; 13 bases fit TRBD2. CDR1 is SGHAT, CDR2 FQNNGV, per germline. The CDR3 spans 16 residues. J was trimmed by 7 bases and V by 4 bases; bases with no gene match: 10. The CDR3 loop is CASSWTSGRRMREQYF. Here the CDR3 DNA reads TGTGCCAGCAGCTGGACTAGCGGGAGAAGGATGAGGGAGCAGTACTTC.

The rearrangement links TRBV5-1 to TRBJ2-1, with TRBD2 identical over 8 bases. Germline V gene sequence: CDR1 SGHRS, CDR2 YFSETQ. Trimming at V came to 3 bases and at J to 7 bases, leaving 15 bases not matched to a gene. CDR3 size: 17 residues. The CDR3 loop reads CASSSSWGGAGANEQFF. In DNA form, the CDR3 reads TGCGCCAGCAGCTCGTCCTGGGGAGGAGCGGGAGCGAATGAGCAGTTCTTC.

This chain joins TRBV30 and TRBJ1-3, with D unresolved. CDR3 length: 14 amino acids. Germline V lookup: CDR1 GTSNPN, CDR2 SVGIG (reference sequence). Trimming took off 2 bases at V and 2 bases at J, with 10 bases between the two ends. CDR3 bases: TGTGCCTGGAGTCGTGGAGGGACTGGAAACACCATATATTTT. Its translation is CAWSRGGTGNTIYF.

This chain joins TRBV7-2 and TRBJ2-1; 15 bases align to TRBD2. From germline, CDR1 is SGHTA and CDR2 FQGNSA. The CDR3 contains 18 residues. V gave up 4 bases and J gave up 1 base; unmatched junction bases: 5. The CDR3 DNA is TGTGCCAGCAGCTCTACCGGGACTAGCGGGGGGTCCTACAATGAGCAGTTCTTC. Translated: CASSSTGTSGGSYNEQFF.

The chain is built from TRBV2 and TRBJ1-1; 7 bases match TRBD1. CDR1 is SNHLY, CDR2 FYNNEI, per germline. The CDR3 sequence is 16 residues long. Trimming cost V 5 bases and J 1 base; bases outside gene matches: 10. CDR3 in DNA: TGTGCCAGCAGTCCTGACAGGGCCATGAGGAACACTGAAGCTTTCTTT. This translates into CASSPDRAMRNTEAFF.

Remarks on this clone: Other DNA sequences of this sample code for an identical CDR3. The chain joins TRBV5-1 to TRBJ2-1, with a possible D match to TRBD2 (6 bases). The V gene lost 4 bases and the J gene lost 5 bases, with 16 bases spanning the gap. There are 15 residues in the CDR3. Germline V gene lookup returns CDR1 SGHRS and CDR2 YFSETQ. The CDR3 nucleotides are TGCGCCAGCAGCCTCACTGGGACTGGAAACAATGAGCAGTTCTTC. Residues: CASSLTGTGNNEQFF.

CDR3 bases: TGTGCCACCAGTCAGACAGGAGCCGCAAATCAGCCCCAGCATTTT. Its translation is CATSQTGAANQPQHF. The chain joins TRBV15 to TRBJ1-5; maybe TRBD1 (6 bases). The germline V gene encodes CDR1 LNHNV and CDR2 YYDKDF (reference sequence). This CDR3 comprises 15 residues. Trimming pared 6 bases from V and 4 bases from J, leaving 16 bases between.

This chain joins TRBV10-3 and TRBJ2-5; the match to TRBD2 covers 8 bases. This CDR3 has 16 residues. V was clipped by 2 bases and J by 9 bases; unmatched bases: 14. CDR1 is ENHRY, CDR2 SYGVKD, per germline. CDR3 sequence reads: CAISEDSGAYQGAQYF. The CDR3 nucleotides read TGTGCCATCAGTGAGGATAGCGGGGCCTATCAAGGGGCCCAGTACTTC.

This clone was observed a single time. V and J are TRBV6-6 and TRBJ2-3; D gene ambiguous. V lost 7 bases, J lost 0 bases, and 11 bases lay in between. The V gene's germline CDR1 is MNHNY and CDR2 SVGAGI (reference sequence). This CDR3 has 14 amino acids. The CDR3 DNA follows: TGTGCCAGCACCGAGACTCCTAGCACAGATACGCAGTATTTT. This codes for CASTETPSTDTQYF.

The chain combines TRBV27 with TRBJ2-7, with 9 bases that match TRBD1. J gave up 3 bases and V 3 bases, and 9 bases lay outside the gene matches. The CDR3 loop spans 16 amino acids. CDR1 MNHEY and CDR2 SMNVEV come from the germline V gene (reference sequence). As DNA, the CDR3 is TGTGCCAGCAGTTTCAGCCACCGGGACAGGGTCTACGAGCAGTACTTC. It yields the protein CASSFSHRDRVYEQYF.

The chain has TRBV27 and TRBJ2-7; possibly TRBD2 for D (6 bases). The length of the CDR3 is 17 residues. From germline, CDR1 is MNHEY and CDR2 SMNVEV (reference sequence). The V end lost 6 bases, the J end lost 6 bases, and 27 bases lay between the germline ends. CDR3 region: CASSSEYPRGPGGEQYF. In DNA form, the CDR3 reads TGTGCCAGCAGCAGTGAATATCCGCGGGGCCCTGGGGGCGAGCAGTACTTC.

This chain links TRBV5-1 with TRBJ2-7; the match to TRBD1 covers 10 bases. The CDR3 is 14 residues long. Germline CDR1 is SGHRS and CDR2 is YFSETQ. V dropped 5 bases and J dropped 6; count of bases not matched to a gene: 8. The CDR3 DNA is TGCGCCAGCAGAGAAGGGACAGGGGTTAGCGAGCAGTACTTC. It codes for CASREGTGVSEQYF.

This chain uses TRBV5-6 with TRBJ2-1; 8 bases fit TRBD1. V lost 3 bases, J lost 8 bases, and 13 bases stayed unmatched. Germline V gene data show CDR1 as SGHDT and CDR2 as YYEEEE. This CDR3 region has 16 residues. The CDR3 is CASSSSGRGRTDEQFF. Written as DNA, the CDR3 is TGTGCCAGCAGCTCGTCCGGCAGGGGGCGCACCGATGAGCAGTTCTTC.

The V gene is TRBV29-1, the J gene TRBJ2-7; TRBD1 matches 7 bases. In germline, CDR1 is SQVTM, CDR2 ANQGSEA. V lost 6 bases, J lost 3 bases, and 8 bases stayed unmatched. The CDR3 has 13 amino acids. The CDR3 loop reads CSVGRGQYYEQYF. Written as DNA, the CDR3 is TGCAGCGTAGGACGGGGACAGTACTACGAGCAGTACTTC.

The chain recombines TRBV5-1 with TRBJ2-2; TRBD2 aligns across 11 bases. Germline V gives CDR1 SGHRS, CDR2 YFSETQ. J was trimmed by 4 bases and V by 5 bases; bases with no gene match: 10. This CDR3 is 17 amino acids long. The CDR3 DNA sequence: TGCGCCAGCAGTCAGAGCGTAGCGGGAGGGCGCACCGGGGAGCTGTTTTTT. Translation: CASSQSVAGGRTGELFF.

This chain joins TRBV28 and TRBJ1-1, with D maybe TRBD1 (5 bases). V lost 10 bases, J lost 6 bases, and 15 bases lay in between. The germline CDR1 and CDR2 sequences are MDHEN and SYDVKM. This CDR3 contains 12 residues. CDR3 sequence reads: CATLKGPSEAFF. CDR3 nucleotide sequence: TGTGCCACCCTAAAGGGGCCCTCTGAAGCTTTCTTT. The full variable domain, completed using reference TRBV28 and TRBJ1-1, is DVKVTQSSRYLVKRTGEKVFLECVQDMDHENMFWYRQDPGLGLRLIYFSYDVKMKEKGDIPEGYSVSREKKERFSLILESASTNQTSMYLCATLKGPSEAFFGQGTRLTVV.

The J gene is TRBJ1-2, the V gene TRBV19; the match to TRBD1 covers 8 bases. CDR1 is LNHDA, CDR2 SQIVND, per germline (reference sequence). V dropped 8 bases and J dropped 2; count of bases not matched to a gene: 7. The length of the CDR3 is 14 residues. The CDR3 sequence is CASLPRQGNYGYTF. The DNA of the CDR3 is TGTGCCAGTCTCCCTCGACAGGGGAACTATGGCTACACCTTC.